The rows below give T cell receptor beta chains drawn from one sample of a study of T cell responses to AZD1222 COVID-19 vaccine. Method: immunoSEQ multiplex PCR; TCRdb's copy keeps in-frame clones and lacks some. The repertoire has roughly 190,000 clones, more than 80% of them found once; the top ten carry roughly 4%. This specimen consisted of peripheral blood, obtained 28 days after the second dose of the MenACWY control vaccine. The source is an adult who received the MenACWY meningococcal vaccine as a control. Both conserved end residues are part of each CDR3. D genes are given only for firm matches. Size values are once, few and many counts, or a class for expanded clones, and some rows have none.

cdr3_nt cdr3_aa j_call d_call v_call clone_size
TGTGCCAGCAGTGCCACAGGGGTTTATGGCTACACCTTC CASSATGVYGYTF TRBJ1-2 TRBD1 TRBV28 .
TGTGCCAGCAGCCGGGAGACAAGACTAGCGGGAGGGATCGCCACCGGGGAGCTGTTTTTT CASSRETRLAGGIATGELFF TRBJ2-2 TRBD2 TRBV4-2 few
TGTGCCAGCAGTTTTCTAGGGTCACATCAGCCCCAGCATTTT CASSFLGSHQPQHF TRBJ1-5 . TRBV27 .
TGTGCCAGCAGCCTTACCGGGACACAGAACACCGGGGAGCTGTTTTTT CASSLTGTQNTGELFF TRBJ2-2 . TRBV9 .
TGTGCCAGCAGGAGGACAGGGGGTTCACCCCTCCACTTT CASRRTGGSPLHF TRBJ1-6 TRBD1 TRBV28 medium-sized
TGTGCCAGCAGCTTAGTAGAGGGGTTTGGCTACACCTTC CASSLVEGFGYTF TRBJ1-2 . TRBV11-3 .
TGTGCCATCAGTGAGTCTGAGGGCTCAAGAGCCCAGCATTTT CAISESEGSRAQHF TRBJ1-5 . TRBV10-3 .
TGTGCCAGCAGCTTGGACAGTCTTAATGAAAAACTGTTTTTT CASSLDSLNEKLFF TRBJ1-4 . TRBV5-8 few
TGTGCCAGCAGCCAAGACCCGGGACAGAACTATGGCTACACCTTC CASSQDPGQNYGYTF TRBJ1-2 TRBD1 TRBV3-1/TRBV3-2 .
TGTGCCAGCAGTTTATCTCCAAGGAAAGACTACAATGAGCAGTTCTTC CASSLSPRKDYNEQFF TRBJ2-1 . TRBV27 .
TGTGCCAGCAGTGGCCTTACAGGGGCTGAAGCTTTCTTT CASSGLTGAEAFF TRBJ1-1 TRBD1 TRBV25-1 once
TGTGCCAGCAGTTTCGGCAGGGCCGGAAACACCATATATTTT CASSFGRAGNTIYF TRBJ1-3 . TRBV28 .